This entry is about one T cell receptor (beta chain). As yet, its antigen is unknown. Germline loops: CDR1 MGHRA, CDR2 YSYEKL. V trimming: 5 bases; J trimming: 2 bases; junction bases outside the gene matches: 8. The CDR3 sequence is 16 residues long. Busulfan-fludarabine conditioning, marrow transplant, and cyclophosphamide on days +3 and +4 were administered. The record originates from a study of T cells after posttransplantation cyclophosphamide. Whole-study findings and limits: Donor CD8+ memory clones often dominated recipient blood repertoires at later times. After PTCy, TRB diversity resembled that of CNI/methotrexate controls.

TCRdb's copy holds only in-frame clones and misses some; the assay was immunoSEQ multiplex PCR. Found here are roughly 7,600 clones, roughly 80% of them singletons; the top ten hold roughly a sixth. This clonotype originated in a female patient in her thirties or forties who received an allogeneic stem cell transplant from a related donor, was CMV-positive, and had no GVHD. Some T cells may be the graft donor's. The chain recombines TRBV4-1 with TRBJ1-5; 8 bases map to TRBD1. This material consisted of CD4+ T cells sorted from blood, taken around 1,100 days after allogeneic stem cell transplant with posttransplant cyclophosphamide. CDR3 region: CASSYTGGLGNQPQHF. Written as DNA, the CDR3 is TGCGCCAGCAGCTACACAGGGGGTTTAGGCAATCAGCCCCAGCATTTT.